Below are 29 T cell receptor beta chains sequenced from a single sample in a study of cytomegalovirus exposure and HLA in healthy donors. The PCR had 60 Vbeta and 13 Jbeta primers. Sequencing was performed with immunoSEQ multiplex PCR; in TCRdb, only in-frame clones are kept and a portion is missing. The sample contains 110,000 or so clones, around 70% of which appear only once. The specimen was PBMCs. These receptors were obtained from a young man in good health and CMV-seronegative.

The chain joins TRBV28 to TRBJ2-7, with 12 nucleotides matching TRBD1. The CDR3 spans 15 residues. Germline CDR1 and CDR2: MDHEN and SYDVKM. The V segment lost 6 bases and the J segment 2 bases; nucleotides outside the gene matches: 5. CDR3 loop: CASSPGTGGPYEQYF. The CDR3 DNA reads as TGTGCCAGCAGCCCCGGGACAGGGGGCCCCTACGAGCAGTACTTC. Variable domain in full (rest from reference TRBV28 and TRBJ2-7): DVKVTQSSRYLVKRTGEKVFLECVQDMDHENMFWYRQDPGLGLRLIYFSYDVKMKEKGDIPEGYSVSREKKERFSLILESASTNQTSMYLCASSPGTGGPYEQYFGPGTRLTVT.

This clone was seen once. The chain is built from TRBV2 and TRBJ1-1; D is perhaps TRBD1 (5 bases). The V end lost 7 bases, the J end lost 1 base, and 10 bases lay between the germline ends. The length of the CDR3 is 13 residues. CDR1 is SNHLY, CDR2 FYNNEI, per germline. CDR3 coding DNA: TGTGCCAGCACGGGGGTTGAGAACACTGAAGCTTTCTTT. Its translation is CASTGVENTEAFF.

V and J are TRBV6-5 and TRBJ1-2; 7 positions match TRBD1. The CDR3 has 12 amino acids. J was trimmed by 2 bases and V by 6 bases; bases with no gene match: 0. Germline lookup yields CDR1 MNHEY and CDR2 SVGAGI. In DNA, the CDR3 is TGTGCCAGCAGACAGGGGAACTATGGCTACACCTTC. Translating gives CASRQGNYGYTF.

The sample holds a few counts of this clone. The V call is TRBV14, the J call TRBJ1-5, with 7 positions matching TRBD1. There are 13 residues in the CDR3. Germline values: CDR1 SGHDN, CDR2 FVKESK. With 5 bases clipped from V and 2 bases from J, the junction kept 0 bases outside the gene matches. As DNA, the CDR3 is TGTGCCAGCAGCGGGACAGGCAATCAGCCCCAGCATTTT. Translation gives CASSGTGNQPQHF.

The chain combines TRBV14 with TRBJ2-1, with D tentatively TRBD2 (7 bases). V gave up 0 bases and J gave up 3 bases, with 27 bases separating them. CDR1 SGHDN and CDR2 FVKESK come from the germline V gene. This CDR3 has 21 amino acids. CDR3 coding DNA: TGTGCCAGCAGCCAAGATTTAAGGGACACTATTAAGCGGGGTTACTACAATGAGCAGTTCTTC. Its translation is CASSQDLRDTIKRGYYNEQFF.

This chain links TRBV6-1 with TRBJ1-2; 8 positions match TRBD1. The V gene end was trimmed by 4 bases and the J gene end by 3 bases; junction bases not matched to a gene: 1. This CDR3 comprises 13 residues. Germline CDR1 MNHNS, CDR2 SASEGT. CDR3 protein: CASSAQGDYGYTF. The CDR3 DNA follows: TGTGCCAGCAGTGCACAGGGGGACTATGGCTACACCTTC.

The chain employs TRBV6-5 and TRBJ2-7, with D tentatively TRBD2 (7 bases). Germline loops: CDR1 MNHEY, CDR2 SVGAGI. V was clipped by 10 bases and J by 5 bases, with 21 bases between them. The CDR3 sequence is 14 residues long. The CDR3 nucleotides read TGTGCCACCGGGGGGCGGTACCTCGGGAACGAGCAGTACTTC. It specifies CATGGRYLGNEQYF.

The chain recombines TRBV28 with TRBJ1-1; D may be TRBD1 (5 bases). Germline assignment: CDR1 MDHEN and CDR2 SYDVKM. V shed 1 base and J shed 4 bases, with 10 bases lying between them. The CDR3 extends over 14 amino acids. CDR3 protein: CASSLSQGSTEAFF. The CDR3 DNA sequence: TGTGCCAGCAGTTTATCGCAGGGTAGCACTGAAGCTTTCTTT.

The chain employs TRBV19 and TRBJ2-1, with 11 bases aligning to TRBD2. The ends lost 5 bases at V and 4 bases at J; junction bases unmatched: 7. Germline CDR1 is LNHDA and CDR2 is SQIVND (reference sequence). CDR3 length equals 16 residues. Written as DNA, the CDR3 is TGTGCCAGTAGTGGTAGACTAGCGGGGTCATACAATGAGCAGTTCTTC. Translated: CASSGRLAGSYNEQFF.

The genes are TRBV11-1 and TRBJ2-3; 12 bases line up with TRBD2. Trimming cost V 7 bases and J 7 bases; bases outside gene matches: 15. CDR3 length: 17 residues. Germline V lookup: CDR1 SGHAT, CDR2 FQDESV (reference sequence). This chain's CDR3 is CASTLGGLTSGRYTQYF. The CDR3 DNA is TGTGCCAGCACTCTTGGGGGGTTGACTAGCGGGAGATATACGCAGTATTTT.

This clone has only a few counts. This sequence joins TRBV5-1 and TRBJ1-1; possible D gene TRBD1, 6 bases. Per germline, CDR1 SGHRS and CDR2 YFSETQ. Between the trimmed V and J ends, which lost 4 bases and 1 base, there was a span of 8 bases. This CDR3 contains 13 residues. In DNA form, the CDR3 reads TGCGCCAGCAGCCGGGGACAGAACACTGAAGCTTTCTTT. It translates to CASSRGQNTEAFF.

This chain connects TRBV7-9 to TRBJ2-7, with 8 bases aligning to TRBD2. Germline V gene data show CDR1 as SEHNR and CDR2 as FQNEAQ (reference sequence). The length of the CDR3 is 15 residues. Losses at the gene ends were 4 bases for V and 2 bases for J; bases not matched to a gene: 7. The CDR3 DNA is TGTGCCAGCAGCTCTAAGCGGGAGACTCCCTACGAGCAGTACTTC. As protein: CASSSKRETPYEQYF. Combining the CDR3 with reference TRBV7-9 and TRBJ2-7 gives the whole variable domain DTGVSQNPRHKITKRGQNVTFRCDPISEHNRLYWYRQTLGQGPEFLTYFQNEAQLEKSRLLSDRFSAERPKGSFSTLEIQRTEQGDSAMYLCASSSKRETPYEQYFGPGTRLTVT.

This sequence joins TRBV7-2 and TRBJ1-1, with D perhaps TRBD1 (6 bases). The V gene lost 5 bases and the J gene lost 2 bases, with 12 bases spanning the gap. This CDR3 has 14 residues. Germline V CDR1 and CDR2: SGHTA, FQGNSA. The CDR3 DNA sequence: TGTGCCAGCAGCCTCGGGACACTCAACACTGAAGCTTTCTTT. Amino acid sequence: CASSLGTLNTEAFF.

The rearrangement links TRBV28 to TRBJ2-7, with D perhaps matching TRBD2 (5 bases). Germline V gene data show CDR1 as MDHEN and CDR2 as SYDVKM. The CDR3 loop spans 14 amino acids. V gave up 4 bases and J gave up 6 bases, with 16 bases separating them. The CDR3 here is CASSWTPLRSEQYF. In nucleotides, the CDR3 is TGTGCCAGCAGTTGGACTCCTCTGCGCTCCGAGCAGTACTTC.

This clone occurred a few times. V gene TRBV5-4 combines with J gene TRBJ1-2; D is possibly TRBD1 (5 bases). The CDR3 consists of 15 residues. The V and J ends lost 2 bases and 1 base respectively, with 12 bases between them. The germline CDR1 and CDR2 sequences are SGHNT and YYREEE (reference sequence). The CDR3 sequence is CASSLGQGSNYGYTF. CDR3 DNA: TGTGCCAGCAGCTTAGGCCAGGGAAGTAACTATGGCTACACCTTC.

This chain links TRBV5-4 with TRBJ1-1; D possibly corresponds to TRBD1 (5 bases). The germline gives CDR1 SGHNT, CDR2 YYREEE (reference sequence). The CDR3 loop spans 15 amino acids. Trimming cost V 1 base and J 4 bases, with 14 bases left between them. For the CDR3, the DNA is TGTGCCAGCAGCTTGCAGGGCGGGATTGGCACTGAAGCTTTCTTT. This codes for CASSLQGGIGTEAFF.

This rearrangement joins TRBV28 to TRBJ2-7, with 9 bases lining up with TRBD1. The germline V gene has CDR1 MDHEN and CDR2 SYDVKM. Trimming removed 6 bases from V and 2 bases from J; junction bases left unmatched: 5. This CDR3 spans 14 amino acids. The CDR3 coding sequence is TGTGCCAGCAGGGGACAGGGAGGAGCCTACGAGCAGTACTTC. Translating gives CASRGQGGAYEQYF.

The chain links TRBV5-1 to TRBJ2-7; 7 bases match TRBD1. V was pared by 2 bases and J by 4 bases, with 3 bases of the junction left unmatched. CDR3 size: 13 residues. Germline loops: CDR1 SGHRS, CDR2 YFSETQ. The CDR3 nucleotides read TGCGCCAGCAGCTTTGGGACAGAATACGAGCAGTACTTC. Residues: CASSFGTEYEQYF.

This chain links TRBV6-6 with TRBJ1-5; possibly TRBD1 for D (6 bases). The V gene's germline CDR1 is MNHNY and CDR2 SVGAGI (reference sequence). Trimming took off 6 bases at V and 5 bases at J, with 11 bases between the two ends. This CDR3 region has 13 residues. The CDR3 bases are TGTGCCAGCAGCCAGGGGAGAGATCAGCCCCAGCATTTT. Its translation is CASSQGRDQPQHF.

This clone was observed a handful of times. The V gene is TRBV2, the J gene TRBJ2-7, with D tentatively TRBD2 (6 bases). Trimming pared 2 bases from V and 6 bases from J, leaving 11 bases between. Germline CDR1 SNHLY, CDR2 FYNNEI. CDR3 length: 13 amino acids. In nucleotides, the CDR3 is TGTGCCAGCAGTGAAAGTAGCGGAGGCGAGCAGTACTTC. Amino acid sequence: CASSESSGGEQYF.

There are a few counts of this clone. This chain uses TRBV11-3 with TRBJ1-1; D is unresolved. Germline values: CDR1 SGHNT, CDR2 YENEEA. Trimming shortened V by 5 bases and J by 0 bases, and 10 bases separated the two germline ends. This CDR3 has 14 residues. The CDR3 region is CASSASDLNTEAFF. The CDR3 nucleotides read TGTGCCAGCAGCGCGAGCGACTTGAACACTGAAGCTTTCTTT.

There are a few counts of this clone. This chain connects TRBV4-3 to TRBJ2-7; 10 positions match TRBD2. The V and J ends lost 1 base and 8 bases, in that order; junction bases with no gene match: 2. The CDR3 contains 13 residues. Germline loops: CDR1 LGHNA, CDR2 YSLEER. The CDR3 nucleotides are TGCGCCAGCAGCCAAGTAGCGGGAGGAAAGCAGTACTTC. Protein: CASSQVAGGKQYF.

The gene calls are TRBV11-3 and TRBJ1-1, with 8 positions matching TRBD1. CDR3 length: 17 amino acids. Germline V gives CDR1 SGHNT, CDR2 YENEEA. The junction had 12 bases not matched to a gene; V was cut back by 5 bases and J by 1 base. The CDR3 here is CASSPSVTDRENTEAFF. DNA of the CDR3: TGTGCCAGCAGCCCTAGTGTCACGGACAGGGAGAACACTGAAGCTTTCTTT.

This chain links TRBV12-5 with TRBJ2-3; D is possibly TRBD1 (5 bases). Trimming left V 4 bases short and J 3 bases short, with 5 bases between. From germline, CDR1 is LGHNT and CDR2 FRNRAP. This CDR3 spans 12 amino acids. CDR3 region: CASGSGTDTQYF. The CDR3 DNA follows: TGTGCTAGTGGTTCAGGGACAGATACGCAGTATTTT.

This clone was counted a single time. This rearrangement joins TRBV20-1 to TRBJ2-7, with D uncertain. CDR1 is DFQATT, CDR2 SNEGSKA, per germline (reference sequence). Trimming cost V 4 bases and J 0 bases, with 4 bases left between them. This CDR3 is 11 amino acids long. CDR3 protein: CSAMSSYEQYF. CDR3 coding DNA: TGCAGTGCTATGAGCTCCTACGAGCAGTACTTC.

The V gene is TRBV7-2, the J gene TRBJ1-1; no firm D call. V was pared by 5 bases and J by 7 bases, with 11 bases between. CDR1 SGHTA and CDR2 FQGNSA come from the germline V gene. CDR3 length equals 12 residues. The DNA of the CDR3 is TGTGCCAGCAGCGTACAAAGATATGAAGCTTTCTTT. Amino acids: CASSVQRYEAFF.

This chain joins TRBV2 and TRBJ1-2; D is possibly TRBD1 (5 bases). This CDR3 is 15 amino acids long. V lost 3 bases, J lost 4 bases, and 15 bases lay in between. The V gene's germline CDR1 is SNHLY and CDR2 FYNNEI. This chain's CDR3 is CASSDLTVESYGYTF. In DNA form, the CDR3 reads TGTGCCAGCAGTGATTTGACAGTCGAGAGCTATGGCTACACCTTC.

In DNA, the CDR3 is TGTGCCAGCAGTGACGGTGGTAGCACAGATACGCAGTATTTT. It yields the protein CASSDGGSTDTQYF. This sequence joins TRBV25-1 and TRBJ2-3; D call uncertain. The CDR3 runs to 14 residues. The V gene's germline CDR1 is MGHDK and CDR2 SYGVNS. With 3 bases removed from V and 0 bases from J, the gap between germline ends came to 7 bases. Full variable domain (rest looked up from reference TRBV25-1 and TRBJ2-3): EADIYQTPRYLVIGTGKKITLECSQTMGHDKMYWYQQDPGMELHLIHYSYGVNSTEKGDLSSESTVSRIRTEHFPLTLESARPSHTSQYLCASSDGGSTDTQYFGPGTRLTVL.

V is TRBV11-2 and J is TRBJ2-1; 10 bases are a match to TRBD2. The CDR3 runs to 16 residues. CDR1 is SGHAT, CDR2 FQNNGV, per germline. The ends lost 0 bases at V and 9 bases at J; junction bases unmatched: 8. In nucleotides, the CDR3 is TGTGCCAGCAGCTTAGATCAGGGACTAGCGTCTCGTGAGCAGTTCTTC. Amino acids: CASSLDQGLASREQFF.